Presented here are 32 T cell receptor beta chains from one specimen sequenced in a study of tumor-infiltrating lymphocytes in primary liver carcinoma. From unsorted bulk tissue weighing about 20-32 mg, DNA and RNA were co-extracted. From approximately 0.5 ug of total RNA, TCR beta-specific cDNA was reverse-transcribed using a constant-region primer. A slightly modified ARM-PCR protocol with three nested multiplex PCR rounds produced these TCR beta libraries. Each of the first two PCR rounds ran 9 to 11 cycles with TRBV1-TRBV30 forward and C-beta reverse primers. TCRdb reprocessed the multiplex PCR reads with MiXCR, giving one entry per CDR3 protein. The repertoire has 20,000 to 25,000 distinct CDR3 sequences, nearly 80% of them found once; the top ten carry around two fifths. Sequencing was performed on liver tumor tissue from sampling region 1. The subset here: tumor region T1, superior pole. The origin of the receptors is a young woman with primary liver carcinoma and hepatitis B virus infection.

As concerns this clonotype: Relative to the germline gene, one junction end is altered; a read error may explain this. This rearrangement joins TRBV10-3 to TRBJ1-1; TRBD1 agrees at 7 bases. Germline values: CDR1 ENHRY, CDR2 SYGVKD. The CDR3 is 15 amino acids. This CDR3 reads CAVSESTGMLTEVFF. For the CDR3, the DNA is TGTGCCGTCAGTGAGTCGACAGGGATGTTGACTGAAGTTTTCTTT.

This clonotype was recorded many times. V gene TRBV11-1 combines with J gene TRBJ2-1; TRBD1 matches at 9 bases. The length of the CDR3 is 15 residues. Germline V CDR1 and CDR2: SGHAT, FQDESV (reference sequence). V lost 3 bases, J lost 5 bases, and 5 bases stayed unmatched. The CDR3 region has the DNA TGTGCCAGCAGCTTGGGACAGGGCGCTCACAATGAGCAGTTCTTC. Its protein is CASSLGQGAHNEQFF.

This chain connects TRBV10-3 to TRBJ2-5; D is unresolved. This CDR3 has 15 amino acids. CDR1 is ENHRY and CDR2 is SYGVKD in the germline V gene. Trimming removed 0 bases from V and 2 bases from J, with 10 bases in between. DNA for the CDR3: TGTGCCATCAGTGAGTCGGCATCCACACAAGAGACCCAGTACTTC. It is translated as CAISESASTQETQYF.

Many counts were recorded for this clonotype. The chain couples TRBV28 to TRBJ1-2; the match to TRBD1 covers 7 bases. The V gene's germline CDR1 is MDHEN and CDR2 SYDVKM. The CDR3 is 15 amino acids. Trimming took 11 bases from V and 5 from J; bases not matched to a gene: 17. Here the CDR3 reads CAATTGATELYGYTF. In DNA form, the CDR3 reads TGTGCCGCAACAACAGGGGCCACAGAGCTGTATGGCTACACCTTC.

As for this clonotype: A read error may produce the germline difference seen at one junction end. The V call is TRBV11-1, the J call TRBJ2-1, with D perhaps being TRBD1 or TRBD2 (5 bases each). Per germline, CDR1 SGHAT and CDR2 FQDESV (reference sequence). The CDR3 has 12 amino acids. CDR3 region: CTSNGTGPRQFF. CDR3 DNA sequence: TGTACCAGCAACGGGACGGGACCGAGGCAGTTCTTC.

On this clonotype itself: The germline gene is not matched at one end of the junction; a read error may be the cause. The V call is TRBV11-2, the J call TRBJ2-1; 11 bases are shared with TRBD2. Germline CDR1 SGHAT, CDR2 FQNNGV. The length of the CDR3 is 15 residues. The CDR3 here is CASTSLAGGYNEQLF. CDR3 DNA: TGTGCCAGCACCTCTCTAGCGGGAGGATACAATGAGCAGCTCTTC.

This chain connects TRBV20-1 to TRBJ2-7; 7 bases fit TRBD2. Germline V gene lookup returns CDR1 DFQATT and CDR2 SNEGSKA (reference sequence). J was trimmed by 7 bases and V by 6 bases; bases with no gene match: 15. The CDR3 spans 14 residues. CDR3 amino acids: CSAPRTRGRYEQYF. As DNA, the CDR3 is TGCAGTGCACCCCGGACTAGGGGAAGATATGAGCAGTACTTC.

This clonotype has a single count. The genes are TRBV6-1 and TRBJ2-1, with TRBD2 matching over 7 bases. Germline V gives CDR1 MNHNS, CDR2 SASEGT. V was clipped by 7 bases and J by 7 bases; unmatched bases: 13. The CDR3 runs 15 residues. The chain's CDR3 is CASMWGLAGDNEQFF. The DNA for the CDR3 is TGTGCCAGCATGTGGGGACTTGCGGGAGATAATGAGCAGTTCTTC.

About this clonotype: Lacking the conserved final phenylalanine or tryptophan, this CDR3 likely reflects a read error. The chain combines TRBV11-2 with TRBJ1-1, with TRBD1 identical over 8 bases. This CDR3 contains 14 residues. Trimming cost V 9 bases and J 6 bases; bases outside gene matches: 12. CDR1 SGHAT and CDR2 FQNNGV come from the germline V gene. This chain's CDR3 is CASRYTGGRAEAFL. CDR3 DNA: TGTGCCAGTAGATATACAGGGGGAAGGGCTGAAGCTTTCCTT.

Turning to this clonotype: At one of its ends the junction is not consistent with the germline gene, which may arise from a read error. The chain is built from TRBV4-3 and TRBJ2-2; TRBD2 matches 13 bases. CDR1 is LGHNA, CDR2 YSLEER, per germline. This CDR3 contains 19 residues. In DNA form, the CDR3 reads TGCACCAGCAGCGTACTAGCGGGAGGGTCCCGTTCGAACACCGGGAAGCTGTTTTTT. Protein: CTSSVLAGGSRSNTGKLFF.

The J gene is TRBJ1-6, the V gene TRBV28; D perhaps matches TRBD1 (6 bases). With 5 bases removed from V and 17 bases from J, the gap between germline ends came to 28 bases. The CDR3 sequence is 16 residues long. The germline gives CDR1 MDHEN, CDR2 SYDVKM. The CDR3 sequence: CASSTHGGQVFFTIHF. The CDR3 nucleotides read TGTGCCAGCAGTACCCACGGGGGGCAAGTTTTCTTCACCATCCACTTT.

With regard to this clonotype: The junction departs from germline at one end; a sequencing error may be responsible. V usage is TRBV4-1 and J usage is TRBJ2-3; D possibly corresponds to TRBD1 (6 bases). This CDR3 region has 20 residues. Germline CDR1 and CDR2: MGHRA and YSYEKL. For the CDR3, the DNA is TGCGCCAACAGCCCGCAACAGGGTGGCTCTATTCTGGCGGGCACAGATACGCAGTATTTT. It yields the protein CANSPQQGGSILAGTDTQYF.

A note on this clonotype: One junction end disagrees with the germline gene, perhaps due to a read error. The V call is TRBV11-1, the J call TRBJ1-1; TRBD1 matches 7 bases. The CDR3 is 15 residues long. Per the germline V gene, CDR1 is SGHAT and CDR2 is FQDESV (reference sequence). The CDR3, as DNA: TGTGCCAGCAGCTCAACAGGGGCAGTGAACACTGAAGCCTTCTTT. The encoded protein is CASSSTGAVNTEAFF.

The gene calls are TRBV10-3 and TRBJ2-1, with D perhaps being TRBD1 or TRBD2 (5 bases each). This CDR3 has 13 residues. CDR1 ENHRY and CDR2 SYGVKD come from the germline V gene. CDR3 coding DNA: TGTGTCACCCGGAAGGGGCGGGCTGGTGAGCAGTTCTTC. Its translation is CVTRKGRAGEQFF.

Notes on this clonotype: The junction and the germline gene differ at one end; a read error may be behind it. V gene TRBV11-2 combines with J gene TRBJ2-7, with D tentatively TRBD1 (7 bases). This CDR3 has 17 residues. Germline V gene lookup returns CDR1 SGHAT and CDR2 FQNNGV. CDR3 DNA: TGTGCCAGCAGTATCGCAGGAGGGGGCTCTTGGACTTATGAGCAGTACTTT. Translating gives CASSIAGGGSWTYEQYF.

With respect to this clonotype: One end of the junction is discordant with germline, which a read error may explain. V usage is TRBV11-2 and J usage is TRBJ1-1; 7 nucleotides line up with TRBD1. Germline V gene sequence: CDR1 SGHAT, CDR2 FQNNGV. The CDR3 has 20 amino acids. DNA for the CDR3: TGTACCAGCAGCGTTCGGGGCAGGGGGTGCAAGAGGTGGAGTAACACTGAAGCTTTCTTT. It yields the protein CTSSVRGRGCKRWSNTEAFF.

For this clonotype: One end of the junction varies from germline; a read error may be responsible. The chain combines TRBV30 with TRBJ2-1; tentatively, D is TRBD1 (5 bases). CDR1 GTSNPN and CDR2 SVGIG come from the germline V gene (reference sequence). The CDR3 spans 13 residues. The CDR3 sequence is CARGTQTYNVQFF. Written as DNA, the CDR3 is TGTGCTAGGGGTACGCAGACCTACAATGTGCAGTTCTTC.

This chain uses TRBV7-9 with TRBJ2-5, with a possible D match to TRBD1 (6 bases). The CDR3 contains 17 residues. CDR1 and CDR2 (germline): SEHNR, FQNEAQ (reference sequence). V was clipped by 3 bases and J by 5 bases, with 22 bases between them. CDR3 sequence reads: CASSFGVTGIWKETQYF. CDR3 DNA: TGTGCCAGCAGCTTTGGGGTAACAGGGATATGGAAGGAGACCCAGTACTTC.

Concerning this clonotype itself: An end of the junction does not agree with germline; a read error may underlie this. The chain joins TRBV12-3 or TRBV12-4 to TRBJ2-5, with TRBD2 as a possible D gene (5 bases). The CDR3 has 15 amino acids. The CDR3 bases are TGTGCCAGTAGCACCTACCCTGGGAGCGTAGAGTCCCAGTACTTC. Translated: CASSTYPGSVESQYF.

A word on this clonotype: One end of the junction does not line up with germline, which may come from a read error. This chain joins TRBV12-3 or TRBV12-4 and TRBJ2-3; D is undetermined. The CDR3 consists of 15 residues. CDR3 bases: TGTGCTAGCAGTCTTCCTCCTCCTAGCACAGATACGCAGTATTTT. Protein sequence: CASSLPPPSTDTQYF.

This clonotype was found many times. No conserved phenylalanine or tryptophan is present at the end of the CDR3, so a read error is the likely explanation. CDR3 sequence: CASSLDVSNSPLHY. The DNA of the CDR3 is TGCGCCAGCAGCTTGGACGTCAGTAATTCACCCCTCCACTAT. The chain uses TRBV5-5 and TRBJ1-6; D remains ambiguous. This CDR3 has 14 amino acids. CDR1 and CDR2 (germline): SGHKS, YYEKEE (reference sequence).

This clonotype was observed a single time. The chain has TRBV28 and TRBJ2-1, with TRBD2 identical over 14 bases. Germline CDR1 is MDHEN and CDR2 is SYDVKM. V gave up 6 bases and J gave up 11 bases; unmatched junction bases: 12. The CDR3 is 16 amino acids. The DNA of the CDR3 is TGTGCCAGCAGCCCCGGGACTAGCGGGAGCACATATAAGCAGTTCTTC. This gives the protein CASSPGTSGSTYKQFF. Together with reference TRBV28 and TRBJ2-1, the CDR3 gives the full variable domain: DVKVTQSSRYLVKRTGEKVFLECVQDMDHENMFWYRQDPGLGLRLIYFSYDVKMKEKGDIPEGYSVSREKKERFSLILESASTNQTSMYLCASSPGTSGSTYKQFFGPGTRLTVL.

Regarding this clonotype: At one end, the junction sequence differs from germline, possibly due to a read error. The chain uses TRBV2 and TRBJ2-2; 13 nucleotides line up with TRBD2. Germline CDR1 SNHLY, CDR2 FYNNEI. This CDR3 is built from 16 residues. The CDR3 loop is CACRRGLAGNTRELFF. The CDR3 DNA reads TGTGCCTGCAGGAGGGGACTAGCGGGAAATACCCGGGAGCTGTTTTTT. Drawing the rest from reference TRBV2 and TRBJ2-2, the complete variable domain is EPEVTQTPSHQVTQMGQEVILRCVPISNHLYFYWYRQILGQKVEFLVSFYNNEISEKSEIFDDQFSVERPDGSNFTLKIRSTKLEDSAMYFCACRRGLAGNTRELFFGEGSRLTVL.

This rearrangement joins TRBV11-2 to TRBJ2-3; 7 nucleotides agree with TRBD1. This CDR3 has 16 residues. V was clipped by 8 bases and J by 8 bases; unmatched bases: 19. Germline lookup yields CDR1 SGHAT and CDR2 FQNNGV. The CDR3 is CASGRARQGRGVTQYF. The CDR3 nucleotides read TGTGCCAGCGGCCGGGCACGACAGGGAAGGGGAGTTACGCAGTATTTT.

Only one count was recorded for this clonotype. Lacking the conserved final phenylalanine or tryptophan, this CDR3 likely reflects a read error. The rearrangement links TRBV11-2 to TRBJ2-3; D possibly corresponds to TRBD1 (6 bases). The CDR3 has 16 amino acids. V was clipped by 5 bases and J by 5 bases, with 20 bases between them. Germline V gene sequence: CDR1 SGHAT, CDR2 FQNNGV. CDR3 amino acids: CASSRTRQVSGDTQYS. The CDR3 DNA reads TGTGCCAGCAGCCGGACGCGACAGGTAAGTGGAGATACGCAGTATTCT.

With regard to this clonotype: At one boundary the junction diverges from the germline segment, which might be a read error. This chain joins TRBV6-5 and TRBJ2-2, with a possible D match to TRBD2 (5 bases). This CDR3 is built from 15 residues. The V gene's germline CDR1 is MNHEY and CDR2 SVGAGI. The CDR3 spells CASSPRAGSTGEPFF. The CDR3, as DNA: TGTGCCAGCAGTCCGCGGGCAGGATCCACCGGGGAGCCGTTTTTT.

This clonotype rates as medium-sized. The chain carries TRBV5-6 and TRBJ1-4, with D perhaps matching TRBD1 (6 bases). Germline V gives CDR1 SGHDT, CDR2 YYEEEE. Trimming pared 0 bases from V and 11 bases from J, leaving 20 bases between. There are 16 residues in the CDR3. DNA of the CDR3: TGTGCCAGCAGCTTGGAAGGGGACGGGGGCCATCGGAAACTGTTTTTT. It yields the protein CASSLEGDGGHRKLFF.

The gene calls are TRBV13 and TRBJ2-1, with TRBD1 matching over 9 bases. CDR3 length equals 15 residues. Trimming removed 11 bases from V and 7 bases from J; junction bases left unmatched: 15. Per the germline V gene, CDR1 is PRHDT and CDR2 is FYEKMQ (reference sequence). Written as DNA, the CDR3 is TGTGCCGCCACCCCGGGACAGGGACCGTGTAATGAGCAGTTCTTC. Residues: CAATPGQGPCNEQFF. The complete variable domain, with remaining parts taken from reference TRBV13 and TRBJ2-1, reads AAGVIQSPRHLIKEKRETATLKCYPIPRHDTVYWYQQGPGQDPQFLISFYEKMQSDKGSIPDRFSAQQFSDYHSELNMSSLELGDSALYFCAATPGQGPCNEQFFGPGTRLTVL.

Concerning this clonotype: Likely a read error: the CDR3 ends without its conserved phenylalanine or tryptophan. CDR3 sequence: CSFGDQTSYTL. In DNA, the CDR3 is TGCAGCTTTGGAGATCAGACCAGCTACACCTTA. The chain is built from TRBV29-1 and TRBJ1-2; D is undetermined. The CDR3 is made up of 11 amino acids. Germline V lookup: CDR1 SQVTM, CDR2 ANQGSEA. Trimming shortened V by 8 bases and J by 9 bases, and 16 bases separated the two germline ends.

Points on this clonotype: A read error may produce the germline difference seen at one junction end. The genes are TRBV14 and TRBJ2-7; D possibly corresponds to TRBD1 (5 bases). Germline-derived CDR1 and CDR2 are SGHDN and FVKESK. The CDR3 totals 15 residues. CDR3 nucleotides: TGTGCCAGTAGCCAGGCGGCGGACACTGACTACGAGCAGTACTTC. Its translation: CASSQAADTDYEQYF.

The chain links TRBV13 to TRBJ1-1; TRBD1 matches 10 bases. There are 14 residues in the CDR3. Germline CDR1 PRHDT, CDR2 FYEKMQ (reference sequence). This CDR3 is CINRTGGANTEAFF. The CDR3 nucleotides are TGTATCAACAGGACAGGGGGTGCAAACACTGAAGCTTTCTTT.

In this sample, this clonotype turned up once. The junction and the germline gene differ at one end; a read error may be behind it. V is TRBV6-2 or TRBV6-3 and J is TRBJ2-7, with D unresolved. Germline V gene sequence: CDR1 MNHEY, CDR2 SVGEGT. The CDR3 is 12 amino acids. CDR3 in amino acids: CASSYSQYGQYF. As DNA, the CDR3 is TGTGCCAGTAGTTACTCTCAATACGGGCAGTACTTC.